One sample yielded the 12 T cell receptor beta chains listed below, sequenced in a study of T cells in Graves' hyperthyroidism and ophthalmopathy. The source material, RNA transcripts, was used to amplify TCR beta CDR3 regions. The study used the HTBI primer set for a first-round RT-PCR of the TCR CDR3. TCRdb fed the multiplex PCR reads into MiXCR, producing one record per CDR3 protein. The sample has roughly 420,000 distinct CDR3 sequences, about 15% seen once. Sequenced input: blood. Source of these receptors: a woman aged 18-29 years with Graves' hyperthyroidism.

In this sample, this clonotype turned up many times. This chain uses TRBV13 with TRBJ2-7, with 7 bases lining up with TRBD1. The germline CDR1 and CDR2 sequences are PRHDT and FYEKMQ (reference sequence). The CDR3 extends over 15 amino acids. V dropped 4 bases and J dropped 0; count of bases not matched to a gene: 6. CDR3 sequence: CASSSDRDRSYEQYF. The CDR3 nucleotides are TGTGCCAGCAGCTCCGACAGGGACCGCTCCTACGAGCAGTACTTC.

This clonotype was seen at least ten times. The rearrangement joins TRBV28 to TRBJ1-5; no firm D call. CDR3 size: 17 residues. Germline V CDR1 and CDR2: MDHEN, SYDVKM. The V gene lost 8 bases and the J gene lost 1 base, with 21 bases spanning the gap. This CDR3 is CASGPGLEGWSNQPQHF. The CDR3 coding sequence is TGTGCCAGCGGGCCCGGTTTGGAAGGTTGGAGCAATCAGCCCCAGCATTTT.

This clonotype showed up many times. The chain uses TRBV3-1 and TRBJ2-1; D could derive from TRBD1 or TRBD2 (5 bases each). The CDR3 loop spans 14 amino acids. Deletions cut 4 bases from V and 10 bases from J, with 17 bases between. Germline values: CDR1 LGHDT, CDR2 YNNKEL (reference sequence). The chain's CDR3 is CASSRAAGTGEQFF. The CDR3 nucleotides read TGTGCCAGCAGCCGCGCCGCCGGGACGGGGGAGCAGTTCTTC.

This clonotype was picked up many times. The rearrangement joins TRBV30 to TRBJ2-7; 10 nucleotides align to TRBD2. The CDR3 has 13 amino acids. V was pared by 5 bases and J by 3 bases, with 4 bases of the junction left unmatched. Germline-derived CDR1 and CDR2 are GTSNPN and SVGIG (reference sequence). CDR3 sequence (DNA): TGTGCCTGGGGGGGGACTAGCGACTACGAGCAGTACTTC. Translated, it gives CAWGGTSDYEQYF.

This clonotype was detected a few times. The V and J genes are TRBV19 and TRBJ1-1; unclear D gene. Germline V lookup: CDR1 LNHDA, CDR2 SQIVND (reference sequence). The CDR3 covers 13 residues. Between the trimmed V and J ends, which lost 6 bases and 5 bases, there was a span of 13 bases. The DNA for the CDR3 is TGTGCCAGTAGCGGGGTTTGGATGACTGAAGCTTTCTTT. Protein: CASSGVWMTEAFF.

The chain links TRBV4-1 to TRBJ2-1; 11 nucleotides agree with TRBD2. Germline V gene sequence: CDR1 MGHRA, CDR2 YSYEKL. The trim removed 0 bases at V and 4 bases at J, leaving 17 bases unmatched. The CDR3 covers 21 residues. The CDR3 nucleotides read TGCGCCAGCAGCCAAGATTTTACTAGCGGGGGCCCAACCCTTCCTTACAATGAGCAGTTCTTC. The encoded protein is CASSQDFTSGGPTLPYNEQFF.

The table lists this clonotype with many counts. The chain uses TRBV2 and TRBJ2-5, with D unresolved. The germline gives CDR1 SNHLY, CDR2 FYNNEI. Trimming left V 1 base short and J 5 bases short, with 8 bases between. The CDR3 consists of 13 residues. The CDR3 region is CASSEGMRETQYF. The CDR3 bases are TGTGCCAGCAGTGAAGGGATGCGGGAGACCCAGTACTTC.

This clonotype showed up many times. This rearrangement joins TRBV20-1 to TRBJ2-3; 9 bases align to TRBD2. The V gene end was trimmed by 0 bases and the J gene end by 6 bases; junction bases not matched to a gene: 4. The germline V gene has CDR1 DFQATT and CDR2 SNEGSKA (reference sequence). The CDR3 consists of 14 residues. CDR3: CSARDVLAGDTQYF. CDR3 coding DNA: TGCAGTGCTAGAGATGTGCTAGCGGGGGATACGCAGTATTTT.

This chain connects TRBV20-1 to TRBJ2-1, with TRBD1 matching over 9 bases. Germline trimming cut 3 bases from V and 6 bases from J; bases unmatched to any gene: 15. Germline V gives CDR1 DFQATT, CDR2 SNEGSKA (reference sequence). The CDR3 runs to 17 residues. CDR3 region: CSASPGQGQGLSNEQFF. In DNA, the CDR3 is TGCAGTGCTAGCCCGGGACAGGGTCAGGGGCTGAGCAATGAGCAGTTCTTC.

Comment on this clonotype: One junction end disagrees with the germline gene, perhaps due to a read error. This chain uses TRBV30 with TRBJ2-2; no clear D. The length of the CDR3 is 11 residues. In germline, CDR1 is GTSNPN, CDR2 SVGIG (reference sequence). CDR3 DNA sequence: TGTGCCCGGAGTGCGAGCGGGGAGCTGTTTTTT. Amino acids: CARSASGELFF. Using reference TRBV30 and TRBJ2-2 for the parts outside the CDR3, the full variable domain is SQTIHQWPATLVQPVGSPLSLECTVEGTSNPNLYWYRQAAGRGLQLLFYSVGIGQISSEVPQNLSASRPQDRQFILSSKKLLLSDSGFYLCARSASGELFFGEGSRLTVL.

This clonotype was detected ten times or more. The V and J genes are TRBV20-1 and TRBJ2-3, with 7 bases that match TRBD2. The V and J ends lost 6 bases and 4 bases, in that order; junction bases with no gene match: 7. This CDR3 has 13 amino acids. Looked up from germline, CDR1 is DFQATT and CDR2 is SNEGSKA (reference sequence). CDR3: CSAGEGPADTQYF. The CDR3 nucleotides read TGCAGTGCGGGGGAGGGCCCCGCAGATACGCAGTATTTT.

Only a few counts were recorded for this clonotype. The CDR3 coding sequence is TGCAGTGCTAACCCCGGGGGCCAGTCATCCTACACAGATACGCAGTATTTT. This gives the protein CSANPGGQSSYTDTQYF. The chain recombines TRBV20-1 with TRBJ2-3; D tentatively fits TRBD1 or TRBD2 (6 bases each). V lost 4 bases to trimming and J lost 2 bases, with 22 bases between them. The CDR3 is 17 amino acids. CDR1 is DFQATT, CDR2 SNEGSKA, per germline (reference sequence).